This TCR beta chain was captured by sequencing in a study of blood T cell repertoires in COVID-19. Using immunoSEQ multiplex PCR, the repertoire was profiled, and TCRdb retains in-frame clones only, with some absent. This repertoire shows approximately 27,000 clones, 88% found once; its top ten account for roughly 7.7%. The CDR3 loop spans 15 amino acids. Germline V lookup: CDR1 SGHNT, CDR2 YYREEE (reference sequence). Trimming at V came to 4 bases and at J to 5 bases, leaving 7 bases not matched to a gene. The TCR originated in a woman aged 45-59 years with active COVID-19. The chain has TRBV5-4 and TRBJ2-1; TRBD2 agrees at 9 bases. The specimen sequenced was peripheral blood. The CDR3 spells CASSGIAGADNEQFF. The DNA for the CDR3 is TGTGCCAGCAGCGGAATAGCGGGGGCCGACAATGAGCAGTTCTTC.